These 27 T cell receptor beta chains came from one sample sequenced in a study of T cells in localized non-small cell lung cancer. Clones were sequenced by immunoSEQ multiplex PCR, and TCRdb holds only the in-frame ones, with some missing. The top ten hold 9.4% of the sample, which has 23,000 or so clones, about 91% seen once. Material: peripheral blood mononuclear cells, obtained before any cancer treatment. The receptors were gathered from a woman aged 35-75 years with stage III lung adenocarcinoma.

The chain is built from TRBV5-5 and TRBJ2-7; maybe TRBD1 (5 bases). CDR3 length: 14 residues. Between the trimmed V and J ends, which lost 4 bases and 0 bases, there was a span of 11 bases. The V gene's germline CDR1 is SGHKS and CDR2 YYEKEE (reference sequence). DNA for the CDR3: TGTGCCAGCAGCGTCCAGGGAAGCTCCTACGAGCAGTACTTC. It yields the protein CASSVQGSSYEQYF.

The CDR3 bases are TGTGCCAGCAGTGGGGCTAGCGGACCTTATGGTGAGCAGTTCTTC. Its protein product is CASSGASGPYGEQFF. This chain connects TRBV6-1 to TRBJ2-1, with 7 nucleotides matching TRBD2. Germline CDR1 is MNHNS and CDR2 is SASEGT. V lost 4 bases, J lost 9 bases, and 12 bases stayed unmatched. The CDR3 runs to 15 residues.

This chain connects TRBV4-3 to TRBJ1-1, with 9 bases identical to TRBD1. This CDR3 is 14 amino acids long. The V segment lost 3 bases and the J segment 5 bases; nucleotides outside the gene matches: 4. In germline, CDR1 is LGHNA, CDR2 YSLEER. In nucleotides, the CDR3 is TGCGCCAGCAGCCAGGAGGACAGGGGTACTGAAGCTTTCTTT. This translates into CASSQEDRGTEAFF.

V gene TRBV9 combines with J gene TRBJ1-3; D not certain. Germline V gene sequence: CDR1 SGDLS, CDR2 YYNGEE. The germline V and J ends were trimmed by 4 bases and 4 bases, with 6 bases remaining between them. This CDR3 contains 12 residues. In DNA, the CDR3 is TGTGCCAGCAGCCCAATGGGAAACACCATATATTTT. Protein: CASSPMGNTIYF. The whole variable domain, remainder taken from reference TRBV9 and TRBJ1-3, is DSGVTQTPKHLITATGQRVTLRCSPRSGDLSVYWYQQSLDQGLQFLIQYYNGEERAKGNILERFSAQQFPDLHSELNLSSLELGDSALYFCASSPMGNTIYFGEGSWLTVV.

The rearrangement joins TRBV27 to TRBJ2-1, with a tentative D call TRBD2 (6 bases). The V and J ends lost 5 bases and 6 bases respectively, with 17 bases between them. The CDR3 totals 15 residues. The V gene's germline CDR1 is MNHEY and CDR2 SMNVEV (reference sequence). In DNA, the CDR3 is TGTGCCAGCAGTACGACTAGACGAGGCGGCAATGAGCAGTTCTTC. Its translation is CASSTTRRGGNEQFF.

The V and J genes are TRBV6-6 and TRBJ1-2, with 10 bases fitting TRBD1. J lost 8 bases, V lost 5 bases, and 8 bases had no gene match. Germline CDR1 is MNHNY and CDR2 is SVGAGI (reference sequence). There are 14 residues in the CDR3. The CDR3, as DNA: TGTGCCAGCAGTCTCGGGACAGGGGCTCACGGCTACACCTTC. It yields the protein CASSLGTGAHGYTF.

The CDR3 nucleotides read TGTGCCAGCACATTCGGGGGCGCGAAAGCTACGCAGTATTTT. Translating it yields CASTFGGAKATQYF. The chain has TRBV6-5 and TRBJ2-3; tentatively, D is TRBD1 or TRBD2 (6 bases each). Trimming pared 7 bases from V and 8 bases from J, leaving 19 bases between. Germline-derived CDR1 and CDR2 are MNHEY and SVGAGI. This CDR3 has 14 residues.

This chain joins TRBV4-2 and TRBJ2-1, with 13 bases fitting TRBD2. The germline V gene encodes CDR1 LGHNA and CDR2 YNFKEQ. This CDR3 is built from 15 residues. V dropped 0 bases and J dropped 10; count of bases not matched to a gene: 3. The CDR3 DNA reads as TGTGCCAGCAGCCAAGAACTAGCGGGAGGGCGGGAGCAGTTCTTC. It specifies CASSQELAGGREQFF.

The rearrangement links TRBV27 to TRBJ1-4; D is uncertain. CDR1 is MNHEY and CDR2 is SMNVEV in the germline V gene (reference sequence). V gave up 5 bases and J gave up 3 bases, with 28 bases separating them. The CDR3 runs to 20 residues. CDR3 amino acids: CASSPQTTGPTHSANEKLFF. CDR3 in DNA: TGTGCCAGCAGTCCCCAGACGACCGGGCCAACCCACTCCGCTAATGAAAAACTGTTTTTT.

The chain carries TRBV25-1 and TRBJ1-4, with 7 nucleotides matching TRBD1. The CDR3 extends over 15 amino acids. Losses at the gene ends were 1 base for V and 5 bases for J; bases not matched to a gene: 4. The germline V gene encodes CDR1 MGHDK and CDR2 SYGVNS. CDR3 loop: CASSESRGQNEKLFF. For the CDR3, the DNA is TGTGCCAGCAGTGAATCTAGGGGGCAGAATGAAAAACTGTTTTTT.

This chain connects TRBV14 to TRBJ2-3; D not resolved. This CDR3 is built from 15 residues. In germline, CDR1 is SGHDN, CDR2 FVKESK. V lost 1 base, J lost 0 bases, and 8 bases lay in between. The CDR3 protein is CASSQGARSTDTQYF. Here the CDR3 DNA reads TGTGCCAGCAGCCAAGGGGCAAGAAGCACAGATACGCAGTATTTT.

CDR3 protein: CASSQPTGDGGYTF. CDR3 nucleotides: TGCGCCAGCAGCCAGCCGACAGGGGACGGTGGCTACACCTTC. This rearrangement joins TRBV4-1 to TRBJ1-2, with 8 bases lining up with TRBD1. The germline V gene has CDR1 MGHRA and CDR2 YSYEKL. The CDR3 totals 14 residues. The ends lost 3 bases at V and 7 bases at J; junction bases unmatched: 7.

The gene calls are TRBV19 and TRBJ1-5; a possible D gene is TRBD1 (5 bases). V was pared by 3 bases and J by 6 bases, with 12 bases between. Germline CDR1 LNHDA, CDR2 SQIVND (reference sequence). CDR3 size: 14 residues. CDR3 coding DNA: TGTGCCAGTAGTATGGGGGTTGGTGGTCAGCCCCAGCATTTT. Encoded protein: CASSMGVGGQPQHF. Full variable domain (remainder filled in from reference TRBV19 and TRBJ1-5): DGGITQSPKYLFRKEGQNVTLSCEQNLNHDAMYWYRQDPGQGLRLIYYSQIVNDFQKGDIAEGYSVSREKKESFPLTVTSAQKNPTAFYLCASSMGVGGQPQHFGDGTRLSIL.

This clone has just a few counts. The chain has TRBV5-4 and TRBJ2-4, with 12 bases that match TRBD1. Germline values: CDR1 SGHNT, CDR2 YYREEE (reference sequence). The CDR3 extends over 16 amino acids. The V and J ends lost 4 bases and 6 bases, in that order; junction bases with no gene match: 8. Here the CDR3 reads CASSEGQGAPANIQYF. CDR3 sequence (DNA): TGTGCCAGCAGCGAGGGACAGGGGGCGCCGGCAAACATTCAGTACTTC. The complete variable domain, with remaining parts taken from reference TRBV5-4 and TRBJ2-4, reads ETGVTQSPTHLIKTRGQQVTLRCSSQSGHNTVSWYQQALGQGPQFIFQYYREEENGRGNFPPRFSGLQFPNYSSELNVNALELDDSALYLCASSEGQGAPANIQYFGAGTRLSVL.

The chain employs TRBV5-1 and TRBJ2-1; 9 bases are a match to TRBD2. The CDR3 sequence is 15 residues long. Trimming cost V 4 bases and J 0 bases; bases outside gene matches: 2. From germline, CDR1 is SGHRS and CDR2 YFSETQ. CDR3 region: CASSQTSGSYNEQFF. CDR3 DNA sequence: TGCGCCAGCAGCCAGACTAGCGGCTCCTACAATGAGCAGTTCTTC. The whole variable domain, remainder taken from reference TRBV5-1 and TRBJ2-1, is KAGVTQTPRYLIKTRGQQVTLSCSPISGHRSVSWYQQTPGQGLQFLFEYFSETQRNKGNFPGRFSGRQFSNSRSEMNVSTLELGDSALYLCASSQTSGSYNEQFFGPGTRLTVL.

This chain's CDR3 is CASSLSQGSVVGNTIYF. The CDR3 nucleotides are TGCGCCAGCAGCTTGTCACAGGGATCGGTCGTTGGAAACACCATATATTTT. The V gene is TRBV5-1, the J gene TRBJ1-3; a weak D match, TRBD1 (6 bases). V was clipped by 1 base and J by 3 bases, with 17 bases between them. Per germline, CDR1 SGHRS and CDR2 YFSETQ. CDR3 length equals 17 residues.

The chain joins TRBV18 to TRBJ2-2; the D is unclear. Trimming left V 3 bases short and J 6 bases short, with 11 bases between. Germline V gives CDR1 KGHSH, CDR2 LQKENI. This CDR3 has 14 amino acids. In nucleotides, the CDR3 is TGTGCCAGCTCACCCCGGCCAGAGGCCGGGGAGCTGTTTTTT. Translating gives CASSPRPEAGELFF.

The chain joins TRBV9 to TRBJ1-2; 8 bases are shared with TRBD1. After removal of 3 bases from V and 7 bases from J, the junction contained 14 bases not matched to a gene. This CDR3 is built from 16 residues. CDR1 is SGDLS and CDR2 is YYNGEE in the germline V gene. The CDR3 region is CASSEGQGIIDGGYTF. The DNA for the CDR3 is TGTGCCAGCAGCGAAGGACAGGGCATCATCGACGGTGGCTACACCTTC.

J is TRBJ1-2 and V is TRBV20-1; D not resolved. The CDR3 is 11 amino acids. Trimming took 3 bases from V and 2 from J, leaving 4 bases between them. CDR1 is DFQATT, CDR2 SNEGSKA, per germline (reference sequence). The CDR3: CSASPNYGYTF. CDR3 in DNA: TGCAGTGCTAGTCCCAACTATGGCTACACCTTC.

The gene calls are TRBV11-2 and TRBJ1-2, with D unclear. The CDR3 contains 15 residues. V lost 0 bases and J 0 bases, leaving 8 bases between the germline ends. The germline V gene encodes CDR1 SGHAT and CDR2 FQNNGV. CDR3 amino acids: CASSLDRGSNYGYTF. The CDR3 nucleotides read TGTGCCAGCAGCTTAGACCGGGGATCTAACTATGGCTACACCTTC.

This rearrangement joins TRBV5-1 to TRBJ2-2; D unresolved. The CDR3 has 15 residues. Trimming stripped 4 bases from V and 4 bases from J, with 14 bases between. Germline values: CDR1 SGHRS, CDR2 YFSETQ. The CDR3: CASSLKGWGTGELFF. DNA for the CDR3: TGCGCCAGCAGCCTAAAGGGTTGGGGCACCGGGGAGCTGTTTTTT.

The chain has TRBV11-2 and TRBJ2-5; 8 nucleotides line up with TRBD2. Trimming took 1 base from V and 5 from J; bases not matched to a gene: 12. CDR3 length equals 17 residues. From germline, CDR1 is SGHAT and CDR2 FQNNGV. The CDR3 coding sequence is TGTGCCAGCAGCTTAGTACTGGCTAGCGGGCTGATGGAGACCCAGTACTTC. It codes for CASSLVLASGLMETQYF. Based on the CDR3 plus reference TRBV11-2 and TRBJ2-5, the full variable domain is EAGVAQSPRYKIIEKRQSVAFWCNPISGHATLYWYQQILGQGPKLLIQFQNNGVVDDSQLPKDRFSAERLKGVDSTLKIQPAKLEDSAVYLCASSLVLASGLMETQYFGPGTRLLVL.

This clone occurred a few times. J is TRBJ1-1 and V is TRBV20-1, with no clear D. The V end lost 3 bases, the J end lost 6 bases, and 8 bases lay between the germline ends. Germline CDR1 reads DFQATT; CDR2 reads SNEGSKA (reference sequence). The CDR3 loop spans 11 amino acids. CDR3 region: CSASSRAEAFF. CDR3 sequence (DNA): TGCAGTGCTAGCTCGAGGGCTGAAGCTTTCTTT.

The V and J genes are TRBV5-1 and TRBJ2-5, with D tentatively TRBD2 (5 bases). The V gene's germline CDR1 is SGHRS and CDR2 YFSETQ. Trimming stripped 4 bases from V and 5 bases from J, with 21 bases between. The CDR3 is 16 amino acids. CDR3 residues: CASSRLAPDRGETQYF. CDR3 DNA: TGCGCCAGCAGCCGCCTAGCCCCTGACCGAGGGGAGACCCAGTACTTC.

This rearrangement joins TRBV7-8 to TRBJ2-3; D unclear. The V gene's germline CDR1 is SGHVS and CDR2 FQNEAQ. V lost 1 base and J 3 bases, leaving 11 bases between the germline ends. The CDR3 length is 15 residues. The CDR3 protein is CASSLEPGRTDTQYF. The DNA for the CDR3 is TGTGCCAGCAGCTTAGAGCCCGGACGAACAGATACGCAGTATTTT.

The chain employs TRBV6-5 and TRBJ1-2, with 7 bases lining up with TRBD1. The length of the CDR3 is 15 residues. Losses at the gene ends were 4 bases for V and 5 bases for J; bases not matched to a gene: 10. Germline V gives CDR1 MNHEY, CDR2 SVGAGI. CDR3: CASSFDREGIYGYTF. The CDR3 DNA reads TGTGCCAGCAGTTTCGACAGGGAGGGGATTTATGGCTACACCTTC.

The V gene is TRBV2, the J gene TRBJ2-6; weak D call: TRBD1 (7 bases). The CDR3 has 15 amino acids. The germline CDR1 and CDR2 sequences are SNHLY and FYNNEI. Deletions cut 6 bases from V and 2 bases from J, with 11 bases between. This CDR3 reads CASRRDSAGANVLTF. The CDR3 bases are TGTGCCAGCAGGCGGGACAGTGCTGGGGCCAACGTCCTGACTTTC.